This is a list of T cell receptor beta chains from one sample in a study of cytomegalovirus exposure and HLA in healthy donors. The method was immunoSEQ multiplex PCR; TCRdb's version includes in-frame clones alone and lacks a portion of them. Of some 90,000 clones in the sample, under 85% were seen once. Sequenced material: PBMCs. All receptors come from a boy between 10 and 17 years old in good health and CMV-seronegative. Each CDR3 is given with its conserved first and last residue. A D gene is named only where the DNA matches it firmly. Clone size appears in some rows only: once, few, many, or a class for an expanded clone.

d_gene: TRBD1; j_gene: TRBJ1-6; abundance: few; v_gene: TRBV28; CDR3aa: CATTTSGGSSYNSPLHF; CDR3nt: TGTGCCACCACTACCTCAGGGGGGAGCTCCTATAATTCACCCCTCCACTTT
d_gene: .; j_gene: TRBJ2-1; abundance: .; v_gene: TRBV25-1; CDR3aa: CASSASGSIMLEFF; CDR3nt: TGTGCCAGCAGTGCCAGCGGGTCAATAATGTTGGAGTTCTTC
d_gene: .; j_gene: TRBJ2-6; abundance: .; v_gene: TRBV19; CDR3aa: CASSLSALQLPYISGANVLTF; CDR3nt: TGTGCCAGTTCTTTATCGGCCCTACAGCTCCCCTATATCTCTGGGGCCAACGTCCTGACTTTC
d_gene: .; j_gene: TRBJ2-7; abundance: few; v_gene: TRBV28; CDR3aa: CATSRIAYEQYF; CDR3nt: TGTGCCACGAGCAGGATAGCCTACGAGCAGTACTTC
d_gene: .; j_gene: TRBJ2-3; abundance: .; v_gene: TRBV5-4; CDR3aa: CASSLTGPDTQYF; CDR3nt: TGTGCCAGCAGCCTGACAGGTCCAGATACGCAGTATTTT
d_gene: TRBD1; j_gene: TRBJ1-1; abundance: .; v_gene: TRBV5-1; CDR3aa: CASSLAGGDTEAFF; CDR3nt: TGCGCCAGCAGCTTGGCAGGGGGTGACACTGAAGCTTTCTTT
d_gene: .; j_gene: TRBJ2-7; abundance: .; v_gene: TRBV28; CDR3aa: CASSPLYEQYF; CDR3nt: TGTGCCAGCAGCCCACTCTACGAGCAGTACTTC
d_gene: .; j_gene: TRBJ2-6; abundance: .; v_gene: TRBV14; CDR3aa: CASSHRMGLGANVLTF; CDR3nt: TGTGCCAGCAGCCACCGCATGGGACTGGGGGCCAACGTCCTGACTTTC
d_gene: .; j_gene: TRBJ2-3; abundance: .; v_gene: TRBV7-8; CDR3aa: CASSSRGTDTQYF; CDR3nt: TGTGCCAGCAGCTCCCGGGGGACAGATACGCAGTATTTT
d_gene: TRBD2; j_gene: TRBJ2-2; abundance: .; v_gene: TRBV4-3; CDR3aa: CASSVGTSGRLDTGELFF; CDR3nt: TGCGCCAGCAGCGTTGGGACTAGCGGGAGGCTAGACACCGGGGAGCTGTTTTTT
d_gene: TRBD1; j_gene: TRBJ2-1; abundance: .; v_gene: TRBV9; CDR3aa: CASGQGSFNEQFF; CDR3nt: TGTGCCTCCGGACAGGGTAGTTTCAATGAGCAGTTCTTC
d_gene: .; j_gene: TRBJ2-3; abundance: .; v_gene: TRBV30; CDR3aa: CAWSSAGTDSVNSTDTQYF; CDR3nt: TGTGCCTGGAGCTCGGCGGGGACAGATTCCGTGAATAGCACAGATACGCAGTATTTT
d_gene: .; j_gene: TRBJ1-2; abundance: .; v_gene: TRBV5-6; CDR3aa: CASSRRAANGYTF; CDR3nt: TGTGCCAGCAGCCGCAGAGCGGCGAATGGCTACACCTTC
d_gene: TRBD2; j_gene: TRBJ2-1; abundance: few; v_gene: TRBV5-6; CDR3aa: CASSPGLGAFF; CDR3nt: TGTGCCAGCAGCCCGGGACTAGGGGCGTTCTTC
d_gene: TRBD1; j_gene: TRBJ1-2; abundance: .; v_gene: TRBV14; CDR3aa: CASSQTGTGAGYTF; CDR3nt: TGTGCCAGCAGCCAGACCGGGACAGGGGCCGGCTACACCTTC
d_gene: .; j_gene: TRBJ1-4; abundance: few; v_gene: TRBV18; CDR3aa: CASSPTADEEKLFF; CDR3nt: TGTGCCAGCTCACCAACAGCGGATGAAGAAAAACTGTTTTTT
d_gene: .; j_gene: TRBJ1-1; abundance: .; v_gene: TRBV6-5; CDR3aa: CASSYRGGTEAFF; CDR3nt: TGTGCCAGCAGTTATAGGGGGGGGACTGAAGCTTTCTTT
d_gene: .; j_gene: TRBJ1-1; abundance: .; v_gene: TRBV19; CDR3aa: CASSLPFQGTVTEAFF; CDR3nt: TGTGCCAGTAGTCTTCCCTTCCAGGGAACTGTGACTGAAGCTTTCTTT
d_gene: TRBD1; j_gene: TRBJ1-1; abundance: .; v_gene: TRBV7-6; CDR3aa: CASSLRQGAEAFF; CDR3nt: TGTGCCAGCAGCTTAAGACAGGGGGCTGAAGCTTTCTTT
d_gene: .; j_gene: TRBJ1-1; abundance: .; v_gene: TRBV28; CDR3aa: CASSFLRGRRTEAFF; CDR3nt: TGTGCCAGCAGTTTCCTACGGGGAAGGAGAACTGAAGCTTTCTTT
d_gene: TRBD1; j_gene: TRBJ2-3; abundance: once; v_gene: TRBV6-1; CDR3aa: CASRQGVYTDTQYF; CDR3nt: TGTGCCAGCCGGCAGGGGGTTTACACAGATACGCAGTATTTT
d_gene: .; j_gene: TRBJ2-7; abundance: .; v_gene: TRBV4-3; CDR3aa: CASSQEEGSSYEQYF; CDR3nt: TGCGCCAGCAGCCAAGAGGAGGGTAGCTCCTACGAGCAGTACTTC
d_gene: TRBD2; j_gene: TRBJ2-3; abundance: few; v_gene: TRBV6-4; CDR3aa: CASSPLAGETDTQYF; CDR3nt: TGTGCCAGCAGCCCCTTAGCGGGGGAAACAGATACGCAGTATTTT
d_gene: .; j_gene: TRBJ1-2; abundance: few; v_gene: TRBV15; CDR3aa: CATSKDRNYGYTF; CDR3nt: TGTGCCACCAGCAAAGACAGGAACTATGGCTACACCTTC
d_gene: .; j_gene: TRBJ2-3; abundance: .; v_gene: TRBV7-6; CDR3aa: CASSLGGRDTQYF; CDR3nt: TGTGCCAGCAGCTTAGGGGGGCGCGATACGCAGTATTTT
d_gene: TRBD2; j_gene: TRBJ2-6; abundance: .; v_gene: TRBV5-4; CDR3aa: CASSLDGGSGANVLTF; CDR3nt: TGTGCCAGCAGCTTGGACGGGGGGTCTGGGGCCAACGTCCTGACTTTC
d_gene: .; j_gene: TRBJ2-2; abundance: .; v_gene: TRBV6-4; CDR3aa: CASSFGGHTGELFF; CDR3nt: TGTGCCAGCAGCTTCGGGGGGCACACCGGGGAGCTGTTTTTT
d_gene: TRBD1; j_gene: TRBJ1-2; abundance: .; v_gene: TRBV14; CDR3aa: CASSQGDRGSYGYTF; CDR3nt: TGTGCCAGCAGCCAAGGGGACAGGGGGAGTTATGGCTACACCTTC
d_gene: .; j_gene: TRBJ2-7; abundance: .; v_gene: TRBV28; CDR3aa: CASSSSYGEQYF; CDR3nt: TGTGCCAGCAGTTCTAGCTACGGCGAGCAGTACTTC
d_gene: TRBD1; j_gene: TRBJ1-1; abundance: few; v_gene: TRBV5-6; CDR3aa: CASSLTGDTEAFF; CDR3nt: TGTGCCAGCAGCCTAACAGGGGACACTGAAGCTTTCTTT
d_gene: .; j_gene: TRBJ2-2; abundance: .; v_gene: TRBV9; CDR3aa: CASSGDTGELFF; CDR3nt: TGTGCCAGCAGCGGAGACACCGGGGAGCTGTTTTTT
d_gene: .; j_gene: TRBJ2-3; abundance: .; v_gene: TRBV5-4; CDR3aa: CASSLAVGGAITDTQYF; CDR3nt: TGTGCCAGCAGCTTGGCCGTAGGGGGGGCCATTACAGATACGCAGTATTTT
d_gene: .; j_gene: TRBJ1-2; abundance: .; v_gene: TRBV6-5; CDR3aa: CASSYGGGTGYTF; CDR3nt: TGTGCCAGCAGTTACGGGGGGGGGACTGGCTACACCTTC
d_gene: TRBD1; j_gene: TRBJ1-5; abundance: .; v_gene: TRBV7-2; CDR3aa: CASSLDLGTGGQPQHF; CDR3nt: TGTGCCAGCAGCTTAGATTTGGGGACAGGCGGTCAGCCCCAGCATTTT
d_gene: TRBD1; j_gene: TRBJ1-4; abundance: once; v_gene: TRBV30; CDR3aa: CAWTSQGYEKLFF; CDR3nt: TGTGCCTGGACATCACAGGGGTATGAAAAACTGTTTTTT
d_gene: .; j_gene: TRBJ2-7; abundance: few; v_gene: TRBV19; CDR3aa: CASSMGAPYEQYF; CDR3nt: TGTGCCAGTAGTATGGGGGCCCCCTACGAGCAGTACTTC
d_gene: .; j_gene: TRBJ2-1; abundance: .; v_gene: TRBV18; CDR3aa: CASSPPYQVYNEQFF; CDR3nt: TGTGCCAGCTCACCCCCCTACCAAGTCTACAATGAGCAGTTCTTC
d_gene: .; j_gene: TRBJ2-2; abundance: once; v_gene: TRBV29-1; CDR3aa: CSVVLQGNTGELFF; CDR3nt: TGCAGCGTTGTCCTACAGGGTAACACCGGGGAGCTGTTTTTT
d_gene: TRBD2; j_gene: TRBJ2-3; abundance: .; v_gene: TRBV13; CDR3aa: CASSLGLAGGRTDTQYF; CDR3nt: TGTGCCAGCAGCTTAGGTCTGGCGGGGGGGCGTACAGATACGCAGTATTTT
d_gene: TRBD1; j_gene: TRBJ2-7; abundance: .; v_gene: TRBV11-3; CDR3aa: CASSGRGQAYEQYF; CDR3nt: TGTGCCAGCAGCGGGAGAGGACAGGCCTACGAGCAGTACTTC
d_gene: TRBD1; j_gene: TRBJ2-3; abundance: .; v_gene: TRBV28; CDR3aa: CASSDPGQGQDTQYF; CDR3nt: TGTGCCAGCAGCGACCCGGGACAGGGGCAGGATACGCAGTATTTT
d_gene: TRBD1; j_gene: TRBJ2-7; abundance: few; v_gene: TRBV5-1; CDR3aa: CASSSTGTGSEQYF; CDR3nt: TGCGCCAGCAGCTCGACCGGGACAGGGTCCGAGCAGTACTTC
d_gene: .; j_gene: TRBJ1-2; abundance: .; v_gene: TRBV7-9; CDR3aa: CASRPAPSQGPYGYTF; CDR3nt: TGTGCCAGCAGGCCGGCGCCGTCGCAGGGGCCCTATGGCTACACCTTC
d_gene: .; j_gene: TRBJ2-1; abundance: .; v_gene: TRBV23-1; CDR3aa: CAGRESLVPNEQFF; CDR3nt: TGCGCCGGAAGGGAGTCTTTGGTCCCCAATGAGCAGTTCTTC
d_gene: .; j_gene: TRBJ1-1; abundance: .; v_gene: TRBV7-9; CDR3aa: CASSLLFGESEAFF; CDR3nt: TGTGCCAGCAGCTTACTCTTTGGGGAGTCTGAAGCTTTCTTT
d_gene: TRBD1; j_gene: TRBJ2-5; abundance: .; v_gene: TRBV6-5; CDR3aa: CASRLGQGAWETQYF; CDR3nt: TGTGCCAGCAGACTAGGACAGGGGGCTTGGGAGACCCAGTACTTC
d_gene: .; j_gene: TRBJ1-1; abundance: .; v_gene: TRBV7-2; CDR3aa: CASSRELGLNTEAFF; CDR3nt: TGTGCCAGCAGCCGAGAGCTGGGGCTGAACACTGAAGCTTTCTTT
d_gene: .; j_gene: TRBJ2-2; abundance: .; v_gene: TRBV30; CDR3aa: CAWSVSDGELFF; CDR3nt: TGTGCCTGGAGTGTTAGCGATGGGGAGCTGTTTTTT
d_gene: .; j_gene: TRBJ2-7; abundance: .; v_gene: TRBV6-1; CDR3aa: CASMELAGDSYEQYF; CDR3nt: TGTGCCAGCATGGAGTTAGCAGGGGACTCCTACGAGCAGTACTTC
d_gene: .; j_gene: TRBJ1-5; abundance: .; v_gene: TRBV30; CDR3aa: CAWSEGNQPQHF; CDR3nt: TGTGCCTGGAGTGAGGGGAATCAGCCCCAGCATTTT
d_gene: TRBD1; j_gene: TRBJ2-1; abundance: .; v_gene: TRBV7-6; CDR3aa: CASSLIGTGIDEQFF; CDR3nt: TGTGCCAGCAGCTTAATCGGGACAGGGATTGATGAGCAGTTCTTC
d_gene: .; j_gene: TRBJ2-1; abundance: .; v_gene: TRBV9; CDR3aa: CASSVGTGRQFF; CDR3nt: TGTGCCAGCAGCGTAGGAACTGGGAGGCAGTTCTTC
d_gene: .; j_gene: TRBJ2-5; abundance: .; v_gene: TRBV4-1; CDR3aa: CASSLGILETQYF; CDR3nt: TGCGCCAGCAGCCTCGGGATTTTGGAGACCCAGTACTTC
d_gene: TRBD1; j_gene: TRBJ1-6; abundance: .; v_gene: TRBV10-3; CDR3aa: CAITGQSNSPLHF; CDR3nt: TGTGCCATCACGGGACAGAGTAATTCACCCCTCCACTTT
d_gene: .; j_gene: TRBJ2-3; abundance: .; v_gene: TRBV6-5; CDR3aa: CASSYSPGAADTQYF; CDR3nt: TGTGCCAGCAGTTACTCACCGGGAGCGGCAGATACGCAGTATTTT
d_gene: TRBD1; j_gene: TRBJ2-7; abundance: .; v_gene: TRBV29-1; CDR3aa: CSVEEQTGDEQYF; CDR3nt: TGCAGCGTTGAAGAACAGACAGGGGACGAGCAGTACTTC
d_gene: .; j_gene: TRBJ1-5; abundance: .; v_gene: TRBV7-2; CDR3aa: CASSLAPARDSNQPQHF; CDR3nt: TGTGCCAGCAGCTTAGCCCCCGCCAGGGATAGCAATCAGCCCCAGCATTTT
d_gene: TRBD1; j_gene: TRBJ1-5; abundance: .; v_gene: TRBV9; CDR3aa: CASSVGTGHQPQHF; CDR3nt: TGTGCCAGCAGCGTTGGGACAGGCCATCAGCCCCAGCATTTT